This entry is about one TCR beta chain. Its antigen remains unidentified. A multiplex PCR was run with 60 Vbeta primers and 13 Jbeta primers. Using immunoSEQ multiplex PCR, the repertoire was profiled, and TCRdb retains in-frame clones only, with some absent. Of 150,000 or so clones listed, 65% to 70% are singletons. The data belong to a study of cytomegalovirus exposure and HLA in healthy donors. The study, taken as a whole, reports: Being indistinguishable, some V segments were excluded, TRBV6-2 and TRBV6-3 among them. Differences between HLA loci emerged in a later analysis of TCR association rates, with DRB1 most and HLA-C fewest.

Germline loops: CDR1 MGHRA, CDR2 YSYEKL. Trimming took 3 bases from V and 2 from J; bases not matched to a gene: 4. This CDR3 contains 15 residues. This TCR came from a man aged 30 to 39 in good health and CMV-seropositive. V is TRBV4-1 and J is TRBJ2-7; 10 nucleotides line up with TRBD1. Sequencing input: PBMCs. The CDR3 DNA reads as TGCGCCAGCAGCCAGCCGGGACAGGGGCCCTACGAGCAGTACTTC. This translates into CASSQPGQGPYEQYF.